This passage covers 18 T cell receptor beta chains from one sample sequenced in a study of T cell responses to AZD1222 COVID-19 vaccine. Sequencing used immunoSEQ multiplex PCR; TCRdb keeps in-frame clones, though not all of them. The sample consists of 95,000 to 150,000 clones, roughly 82% of them appearing once. The sequencing here drew on peripheral blood, taken 28 days after the second AZD1222 dose. These receptors all stem from an adult who received the AZD1222 COVID-19 vaccine.

The chain links TRBV12-3 or TRBV12-4 to TRBJ1-1; D remains ambiguous. V was cut by 6 bases and J by 4 bases, with 12 bases left in between. CDR3 size: 13 residues. DNA of the CDR3: TGTGCCAGCAGGGCCCGGGAGTTCACTGAAGCTTTCTTT. It yields the protein CASRAREFTEAFF.

The chain has TRBV18 and TRBJ1-5, with D unresolved. The germline gives CDR1 KGHSH, CDR2 LQKENI. The length of the CDR3 is 13 residues. Trimming pared 0 bases from V and 8 bases from J, leaving 8 bases between. As DNA, the CDR3 is TGTGCCAGCTCACCACCCGGCATGAAGCCCCAGCATTTT. Encoded protein: CASSPPGMKPQHF. Full variable domain (missing parts from reference TRBV18 and TRBJ1-5): NAGVMQNPRHLVRRRGQEARLRCSPMKGHSHVYWYRQLPEEGLKFMVYLQKENIIDESGMPKERFSAEFPKEGPSILRIQQVVRGDSAAYFCASSPPGMKPQHFGDGTRLSIL.

The chain links TRBV15 to TRBJ1-4; D ambiguous. Germline values: CDR1 LNHNV, CDR2 YYDKDF (reference sequence). The CDR3 has 15 residues. V lost 0 bases and J lost 4, with 9 bases in between. CDR3 coding DNA: TGTGCCACCAGCAGAGATGTGGACCTTAATGAAAAACTGTTTTTT. The encoded protein is CATSRDVDLNEKLFF.

The chain employs TRBV7-9 and TRBJ2-2; TRBD1 might be the D (5 bases). This CDR3 is 18 amino acids long. V lost 5 bases and J 6 bases, leaving 25 bases between the germline ends. Germline assignment: CDR1 SEHNR and CDR2 FQNEAQ (reference sequence). CDR3 region: CASSQPGQAILRAGELFF. In DNA, the CDR3 is TGTGCCAGCAGCCAACCAGGGCAGGCGATTCTCCGGGCCGGGGAGCTGTTTTTT.

The V and J genes are TRBV6-5 and TRBJ2-7; 10 bases agree with TRBD1. CDR1 and CDR2 (germline): MNHEY, SVGAGI. The CDR3 contains 15 residues. V shed 2 bases and J 3 bases; nucleotides not matched to a gene: 4. In DNA form, the CDR3 reads TGTGCCAGCAGTTACCCGGGACAGGGGAACTACGAGCAGTACTTC. Its translation: CASSYPGQGNYEQYF.

The chain recombines TRBV5-4 with TRBJ1-1; no definite D call. This CDR3 is 14 amino acids long. Germline lookup yields CDR1 SGHNT and CDR2 YYREEE (reference sequence). Between the trimmed V and J ends, which lost 4 bases and 0 bases, there was a span of 10 bases. CDR3 amino acids: CASSMTRMNTEAFF. The CDR3 DNA reads TGTGCCAGCAGCATGACGAGAATGAACACTGAAGCTTTCTTT.

The J gene is TRBJ1-2, the V gene TRBV28, with D possibly matching TRBD1 (6 bases). This CDR3 comprises 14 residues. CDR1 and CDR2 from the germline V gene are MDHEN and SYDVKM. With 1 base removed from V and 7 bases from J, the gap between germline ends came to 13 bases. The CDR3 is CASSLYREARGYTF. The CDR3 DNA is TGTGCCAGCAGTTTATACAGGGAGGCGCGTGGCTACACCTTC.

The V call is TRBV19, the J call TRBJ2-5, with D perhaps matching TRBD2 (6 bases). The ends were cut back, 3 bases at V and 3 bases at J, with 11 bases in the middle. CDR3 length: 14 amino acids. Germline V lookup: CDR1 LNHDA, CDR2 SQIVND (reference sequence). The CDR3 DNA is TGTGCCAGTAGTATGGGCGGGACCGAAGAGACCCAGTACTTC. It specifies CASSMGGTEETQYF.

This rearrangement joins TRBV2 to TRBJ1-1; unclear D gene. CDR3 length: 16 residues. The V gene's germline CDR1 is SNHLY and CDR2 FYNNEI. V was trimmed by 7 bases and J by 3 bases, leaving 21 bases between them. The CDR3 spells CASNSALSGVDTEAFF. The CDR3 nucleotides are TGTGCCAGCAACTCCGCACTTTCTGGGGTTGACACTGAAGCTTTCTTT.

The chain has TRBV3-1 (or the pseudogene TRBV3-2) and TRBJ1-3; no definite D call. The CDR3 has 15 residues. Germline V gives CDR1 LGHDT, CDR2 YNNKEL (reference sequence). V was trimmed by 4 bases and J by 0 bases, leaving 10 bases between them. CDR3 nucleotides: TGTGCCAGCAGCCCTGCCTACAGCTCTGGAAACACCATATATTTT. Protein product: CASSPAYSSGNTIYF.

The genes are TRBV12-3 or TRBV12-4 and TRBJ1-1, with TRBD1 as a possible D gene (5 bases). Trimming took 3 bases from V and 10 from J, leaving 9 bases between them. The length of the CDR3 is 11 residues. The CDR3 reads CASSLSRAAFF. The CDR3 nucleotides read TGTGCCAGCAGTTTGTCCAGGGCAGCTTTCTTT.

The rearrangement uses TRBV20-1 and TRBJ1-5; 7 positions agree with TRBD1. Trimming cost V 3 bases and J 2 bases; bases outside gene matches: 7. CDR1 and CDR2 (germline): DFQATT, SNEGSKA (reference sequence). The CDR3 runs to 15 residues. This chain's CDR3 is CSASRTGVRNQPQHF. DNA of the CDR3: TGCAGTGCTAGTAGAACAGGGGTTCGCAATCAGCCCCAGCATTTT.

The chain uses TRBV7-3 and TRBJ2-1; 8 positions match TRBD1. This CDR3 is built from 15 residues. J was trimmed by 2 bases and V by 5 bases; bases with no gene match: 5. Germline CDR1 is SGHTA and CDR2 is FQGTGA. The CDR3 DNA is TGTGCCAGCAGCATACAGGGGGGCCCCTACAATGAGCAGTTCTTC. Protein product: CASSIQGGPYNEQFF.

V gene TRBV19 combines with J gene TRBJ1-3; D unclear. Germline V gene data show CDR1 as LNHDA and CDR2 as SQIVND (reference sequence). V shed 11 bases and J shed 2 bases, with 10 bases lying between them. The CDR3 totals 12 residues. CDR3 loop: CAPHYTGNTIYF. CDR3 in DNA: TGTGCCCCCCATTACACTGGAAACACCATATATTTT.

The chain recombines TRBV5-4 with TRBJ1-2; TRBD1 matches 9 bases. The ends lost 2 bases at V and 4 bases at J; junction bases unmatched: 6. Germline assignment: CDR1 SGHNT and CDR2 YYREEE (reference sequence). The CDR3 is 15 amino acids. CDR3: CASSFRTGAAYGYTF. Here the CDR3 DNA reads TGTGCCAGCAGCTTCCGGACAGGGGCCGCCTATGGCTACACCTTC.

This clone was found once. The chain uses TRBV11-3 and TRBJ2-4; D is uncertain. V was pared by 5 bases and J by 0 bases, with 11 bases between. The germline V gene has CDR1 SGHNT and CDR2 YENEEA. The CDR3 is made up of 15 amino acids. For the CDR3, the DNA is TGTGCCAGCAGCGGAAAGGAGCAAGCCAAAAACATTCAGTACTTC. Protein sequence: CASSGKEQAKNIQYF.

The gene calls are TRBV2 and TRBJ2-7, with D possibly matching TRBD1 (6 bases). V lost 5 bases and J 12 bases, leaving 14 bases between the germline ends. CDR3 length: 11 amino acids. Germline-derived CDR1 and CDR2 are SNHLY and FYNNEI. CDR3 residues: CASSRQALRYF. As DNA, the CDR3 is TGTGCCAGCAGTCGACAGGCTCTCCGGTACTTC.

For this clone: Other DNA sequences from this sample encode an identical CDR3 as well. The chain recombines TRBV2 with TRBJ1-2; D not certain. Per the germline V gene, CDR1 is SNHLY and CDR2 is FYNNEI. Trimming stripped 6 bases from V and 2 bases from J, with 7 bases between. This CDR3 comprises 12 residues. Here the CDR3 reads CASSRANYGYTF. CDR3 nucleotide sequence: TGTGCCAGCAGCCGTGCCAACTATGGCTACACCTTC.